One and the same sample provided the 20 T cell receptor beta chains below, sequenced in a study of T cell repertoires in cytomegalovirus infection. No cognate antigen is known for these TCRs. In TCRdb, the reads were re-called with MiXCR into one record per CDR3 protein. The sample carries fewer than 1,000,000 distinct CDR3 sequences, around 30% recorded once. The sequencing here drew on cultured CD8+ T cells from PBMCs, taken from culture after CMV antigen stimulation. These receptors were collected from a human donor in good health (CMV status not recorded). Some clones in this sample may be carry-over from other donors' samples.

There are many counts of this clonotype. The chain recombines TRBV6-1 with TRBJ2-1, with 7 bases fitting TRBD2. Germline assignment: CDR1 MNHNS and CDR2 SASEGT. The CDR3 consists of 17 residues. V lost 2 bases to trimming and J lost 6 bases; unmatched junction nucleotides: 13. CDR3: CASSELAAYYDFNEQFF. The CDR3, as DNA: TGTGCCAGCAGTGAACTAGCGGCATATTATGATTTCAATGAGCAGTTCTTC.

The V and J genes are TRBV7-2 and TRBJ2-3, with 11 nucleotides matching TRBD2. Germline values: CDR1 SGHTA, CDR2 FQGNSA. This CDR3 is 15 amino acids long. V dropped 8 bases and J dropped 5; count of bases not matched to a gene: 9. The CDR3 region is CASRFSGGAGDTQYF. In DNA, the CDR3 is TGTGCCAGCCGTTTTAGCGGGGGGGCAGGAGATACGCAGTATTTT.

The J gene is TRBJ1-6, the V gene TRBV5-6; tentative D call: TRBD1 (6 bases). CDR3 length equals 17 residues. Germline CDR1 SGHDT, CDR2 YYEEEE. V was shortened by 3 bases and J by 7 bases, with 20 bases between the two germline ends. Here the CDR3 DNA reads TGTGCCAGCAGCTGTGTGTGGTGGGACAATGAAAATTCACCCCTCCACTTT. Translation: CASSCVWWDNENSPLHF. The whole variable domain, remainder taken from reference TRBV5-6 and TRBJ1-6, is DAGVTQSPTHLIKTRGQQVTLRCSPKSGHDTVSWYQQALGQGPQFIFQYYEEEERQRGNFPDRFSGHQFPNYSSELNVNALLLGDSALYLCASSCVWWDNENSPLHFGNGTRLTVT.

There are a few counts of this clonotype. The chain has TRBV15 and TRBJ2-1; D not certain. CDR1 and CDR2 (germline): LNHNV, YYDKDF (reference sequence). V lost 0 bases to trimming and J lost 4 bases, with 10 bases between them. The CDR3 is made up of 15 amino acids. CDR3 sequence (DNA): TGTGCCACCAGCAGAGACAGGTCATATTACAATGAGCAGTTCTTC. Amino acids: CATSRDRSYYNEQFF. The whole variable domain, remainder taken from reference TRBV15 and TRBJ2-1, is DAMVIQNPRYQVTQFGKPVTLSCSQTLNHNVMYWYQQKSSQAPKLLFHYYDKDFNNEADTPDNFQSRRPNTSFCFLDIRSPGLGDTAMYLCATSRDRSYYNEQFFGPGTRLTVL.

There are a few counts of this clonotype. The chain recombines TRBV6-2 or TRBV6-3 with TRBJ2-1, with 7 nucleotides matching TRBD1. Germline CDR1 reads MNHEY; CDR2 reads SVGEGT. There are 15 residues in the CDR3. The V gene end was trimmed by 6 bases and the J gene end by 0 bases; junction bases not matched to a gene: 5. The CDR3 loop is CASRLTGDSYNEQFF. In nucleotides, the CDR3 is TGTGCCAGCAGATTAACAGGGGACTCCTACAATGAGCAGTTCTTC.

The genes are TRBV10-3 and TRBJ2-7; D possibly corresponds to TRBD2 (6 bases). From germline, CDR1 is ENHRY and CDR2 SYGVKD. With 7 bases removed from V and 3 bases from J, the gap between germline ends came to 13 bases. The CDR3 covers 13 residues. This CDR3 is CAIKDGGDYEQYF. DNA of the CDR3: TGTGCCATCAAGGACGGGGGAGACTACGAGCAGTACTTC.

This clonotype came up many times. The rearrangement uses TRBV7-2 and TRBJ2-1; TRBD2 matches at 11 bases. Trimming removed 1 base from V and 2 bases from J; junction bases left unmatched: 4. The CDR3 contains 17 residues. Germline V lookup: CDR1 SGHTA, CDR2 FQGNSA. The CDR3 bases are TGTGCCAGCAGCTTAGAACTAGCGGGAGACCCCTACAATGAGCAGTTCTTC. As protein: CASSLELAGDPYNEQFF.

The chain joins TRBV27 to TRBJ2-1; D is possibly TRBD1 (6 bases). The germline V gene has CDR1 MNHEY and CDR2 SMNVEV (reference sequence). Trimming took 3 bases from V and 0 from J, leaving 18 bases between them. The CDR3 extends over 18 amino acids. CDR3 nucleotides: TGTGCCAGCAGTTTCTTAGTGCGGACAGAAAGCTCCTACAATGAGCAGTTCTTC. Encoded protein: CASSFLVRTESSYNEQFF.

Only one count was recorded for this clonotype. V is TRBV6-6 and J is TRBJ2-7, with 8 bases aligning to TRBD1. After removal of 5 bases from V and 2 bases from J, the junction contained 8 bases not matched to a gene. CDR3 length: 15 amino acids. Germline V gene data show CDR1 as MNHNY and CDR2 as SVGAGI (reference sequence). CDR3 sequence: CASSVEWDRTYEQYV. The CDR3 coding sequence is TGTGCCAGCAGTGTGGAATGGGACAGGACCTACGAGCAGTACGTC.

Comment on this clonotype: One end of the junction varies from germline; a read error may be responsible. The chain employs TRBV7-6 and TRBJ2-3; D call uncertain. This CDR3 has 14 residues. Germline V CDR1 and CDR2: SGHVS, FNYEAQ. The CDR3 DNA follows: TGTGTCAGCAGCCCCCGGAGTCTCACAGATACGCAGTATTTT. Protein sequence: CVSSPRSLTDTQYF. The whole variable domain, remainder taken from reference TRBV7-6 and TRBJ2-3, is GAGVSQSPRYKVTKRGQDVALRCDPISGHVSLYWYRQALGQGPEFLTYFNYEAQQDKSGLPNDRFSAERPEGSISTLTIQRTEQRDSAMYRCVSSPRSLTDTQYFGPGTRLTVL.

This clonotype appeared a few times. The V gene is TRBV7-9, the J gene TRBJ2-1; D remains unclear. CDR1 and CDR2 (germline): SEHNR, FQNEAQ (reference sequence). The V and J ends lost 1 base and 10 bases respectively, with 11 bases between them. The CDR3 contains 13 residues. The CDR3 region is CASSLVEASEQFF. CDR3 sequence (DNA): TGTGCCAGCAGCTTAGTAGAGGCGAGCGAGCAGTTCTTC. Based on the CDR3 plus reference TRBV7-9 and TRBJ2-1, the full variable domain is DTGVSQNPRHKITKRGQNVTFRCDPISEHNRLYWYRQTLGQGPEFLTYFQNEAQLEKSRLLSDRFSAERPKGSFSTLEIQRTEQGDSAMYLCASSLVEASEQFFGPGTRLTVL.

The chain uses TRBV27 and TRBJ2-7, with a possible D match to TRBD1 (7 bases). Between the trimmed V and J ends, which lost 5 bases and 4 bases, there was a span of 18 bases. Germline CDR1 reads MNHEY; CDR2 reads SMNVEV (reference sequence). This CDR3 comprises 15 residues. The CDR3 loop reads CASSAGGGDLYEQYV. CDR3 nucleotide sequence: TGTGCCAGCAGTGCCGGAGGGGGCGATTTGTACGAGCAGTACGTC.

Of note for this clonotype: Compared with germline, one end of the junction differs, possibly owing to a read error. CDR3 DNA sequence: TGTGCCAGCACCTTAGCCACTCACAATGAGCAGTTCTTC. Translating gives CASTLATHNEQFF. V and J are TRBV7-9 and TRBJ2-1; D uncertain. This CDR3 comprises 13 residues. Germline V CDR1 and CDR2: SEHNR, FQNEAQ (reference sequence).

The CDR3 DNA sequence: TGTGCCAGCAGTTTAGGACCCCACGAGCAGTACTTC. Its translation: CASSLGPHEQYF. The rearrangement joins TRBV12-3 or TRBV12-4 to TRBJ2-7; unclear D gene. V was shortened by 1 base and J by 5 bases, with 6 bases between the two germline ends. There are 12 residues in the CDR3.

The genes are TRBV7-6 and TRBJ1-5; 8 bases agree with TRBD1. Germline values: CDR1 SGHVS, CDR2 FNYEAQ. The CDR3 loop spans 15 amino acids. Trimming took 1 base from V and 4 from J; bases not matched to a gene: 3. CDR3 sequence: CASSLGQGWNQPQHF. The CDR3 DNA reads TGTGCCAGCAGCTTAGGACAGGGGTGGAATCAGCCCCAGCATTTT.

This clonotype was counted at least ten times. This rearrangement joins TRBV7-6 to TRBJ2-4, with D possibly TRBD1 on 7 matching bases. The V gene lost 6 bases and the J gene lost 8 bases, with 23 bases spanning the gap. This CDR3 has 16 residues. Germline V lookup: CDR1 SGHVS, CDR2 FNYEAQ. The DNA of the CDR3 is TGTGCCAGCAGTCCCGCCGGGGGCAGGGGGAAGGACATTCAGTACTTC. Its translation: CASSPAGGRGKDIQYF.

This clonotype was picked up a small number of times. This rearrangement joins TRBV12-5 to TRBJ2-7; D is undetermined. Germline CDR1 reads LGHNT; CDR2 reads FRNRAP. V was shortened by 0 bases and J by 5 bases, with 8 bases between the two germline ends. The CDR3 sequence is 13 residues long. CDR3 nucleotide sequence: TGTGCTAGTGGTTTGGTAGCGAGGAACGAGCAGTACTTC. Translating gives CASGLVARNEQYF.

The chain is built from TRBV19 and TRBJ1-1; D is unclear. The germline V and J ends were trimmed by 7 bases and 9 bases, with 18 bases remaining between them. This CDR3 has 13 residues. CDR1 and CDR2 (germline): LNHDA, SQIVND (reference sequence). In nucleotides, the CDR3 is TGTGCCAGTACCTATGGGGAAAGGCCTAAAGCTTTCTTT. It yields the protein CASTYGERPKAFF.

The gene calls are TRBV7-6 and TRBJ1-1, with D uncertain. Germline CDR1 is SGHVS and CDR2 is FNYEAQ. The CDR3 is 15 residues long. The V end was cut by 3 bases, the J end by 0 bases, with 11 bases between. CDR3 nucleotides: TGTGCCAGCAGCTTGAACCCTAAAATGAACACTGAAGCTTTCTTT. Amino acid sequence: CASSLNPKMNTEAFF. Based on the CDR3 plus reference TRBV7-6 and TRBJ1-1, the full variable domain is GAGVSQSPRYKVTKRGQDVALRCDPISGHVSLYWYRQALGQGPEFLTYFNYEAQQDKSGLPNDRFSAERPEGSISTLTIQRTEQRDSAMYRCASSLNPKMNTEAFFGQGTRLTVV.

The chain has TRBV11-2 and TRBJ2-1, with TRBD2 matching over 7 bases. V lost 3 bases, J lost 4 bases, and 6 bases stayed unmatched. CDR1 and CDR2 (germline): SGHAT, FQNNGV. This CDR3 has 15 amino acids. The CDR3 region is CASSFNGGLYNEQFF. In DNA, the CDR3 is TGTGCCAGCAGCTTCAACGGGGGGTTATACAATGAGCAGTTCTTC.